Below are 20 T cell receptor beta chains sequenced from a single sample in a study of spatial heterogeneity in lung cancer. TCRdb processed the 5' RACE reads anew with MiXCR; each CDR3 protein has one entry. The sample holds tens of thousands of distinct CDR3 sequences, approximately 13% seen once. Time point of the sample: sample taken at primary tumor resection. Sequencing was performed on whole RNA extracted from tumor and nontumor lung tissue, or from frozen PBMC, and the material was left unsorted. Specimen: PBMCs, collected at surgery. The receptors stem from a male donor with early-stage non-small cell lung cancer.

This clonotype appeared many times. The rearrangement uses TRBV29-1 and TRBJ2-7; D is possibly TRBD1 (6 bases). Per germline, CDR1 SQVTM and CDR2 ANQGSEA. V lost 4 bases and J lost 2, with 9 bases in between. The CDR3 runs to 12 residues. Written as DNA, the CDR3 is TGCAGCGTTGTACAGGGAACCTACGAGCAGTACTTC. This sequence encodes CSVVQGTYEQYF.

CDR3 nucleotides: TGTGCCAGCATCGAACAGGGGGCGAATCTTGGAAACACCATATATTTT. The encoded protein is CASIEQGANLGNTIYF. This chain joins TRBV12-3 or TRBV12-4 and TRBJ1-3; 9 nucleotides match TRBD1. The V segment lost 7 bases and the J segment 3 bases; nucleotides outside the gene matches: 10. This CDR3 region has 16 residues.

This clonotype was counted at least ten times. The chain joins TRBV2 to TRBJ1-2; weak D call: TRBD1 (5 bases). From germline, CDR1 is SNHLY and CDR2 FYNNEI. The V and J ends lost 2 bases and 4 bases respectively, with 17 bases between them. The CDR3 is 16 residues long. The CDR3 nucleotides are TGTGCCAGCAGTGAATTATTGCCGGAGGGACGCTATGGCTACACCTTC. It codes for CASSELLPEGRYGYTF.

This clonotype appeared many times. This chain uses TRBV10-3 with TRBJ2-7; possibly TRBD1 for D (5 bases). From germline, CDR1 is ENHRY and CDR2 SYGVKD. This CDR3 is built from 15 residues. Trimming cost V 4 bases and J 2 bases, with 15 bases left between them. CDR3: CAISGRQGMTYEQYF. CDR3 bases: TGTGCCATCAGTGGACGCCAGGGAATGACCTACGAGCAGTACTTC.

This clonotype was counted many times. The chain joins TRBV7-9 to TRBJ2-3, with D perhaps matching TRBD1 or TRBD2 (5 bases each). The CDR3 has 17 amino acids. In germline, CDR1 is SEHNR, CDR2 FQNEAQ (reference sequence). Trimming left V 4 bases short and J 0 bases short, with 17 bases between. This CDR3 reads CASSSPAGTASTDTQYF. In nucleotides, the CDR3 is TGTGCCAGCAGCTCCCCCGCCGGGACGGCTAGCACAGATACGCAGTATTTT. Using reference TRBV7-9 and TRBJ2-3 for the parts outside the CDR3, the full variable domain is DTGVSQNPRHKITKRGQNVTFRCDPISEHNRLYWYRQTLGQGPEFLTYFQNEAQLEKSRLLSDRFSAERPKGSFSTLEIQRTEQGDSAMYLCASSSPAGTASTDTQYFGPGTRLTVL.

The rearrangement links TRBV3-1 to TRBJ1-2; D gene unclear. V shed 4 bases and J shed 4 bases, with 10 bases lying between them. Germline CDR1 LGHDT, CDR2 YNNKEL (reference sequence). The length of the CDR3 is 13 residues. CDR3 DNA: TGTGCCAGCAGCCCGCCGACGGGCTATGGCTACACCTTC. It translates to CASSPPTGYGYTF.

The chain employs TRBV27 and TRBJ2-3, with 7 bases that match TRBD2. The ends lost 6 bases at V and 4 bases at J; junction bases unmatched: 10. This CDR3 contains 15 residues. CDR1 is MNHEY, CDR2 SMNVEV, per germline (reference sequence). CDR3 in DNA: TGTGCCAGCAGCGACACGGGGGGATCAGCAGATACGCAGTATTTT. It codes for CASSDTGGSADTQYF.

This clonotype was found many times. CDR3 region: CASSQTRGTREKLFF. The CDR3 DNA reads as TGTGCCAGCAGTCAGACCAGGGGCACTAGGGAAAAACTGTTTTTT. This rearrangement joins TRBV14 to TRBJ1-4, with D possibly TRBD1 on 6 matching bases. This CDR3 has 15 residues. The germline V gene has CDR1 SGHDN and CDR2 FVKESK. V was clipped by 6 bases and J by 8 bases, with 19 bases between them.

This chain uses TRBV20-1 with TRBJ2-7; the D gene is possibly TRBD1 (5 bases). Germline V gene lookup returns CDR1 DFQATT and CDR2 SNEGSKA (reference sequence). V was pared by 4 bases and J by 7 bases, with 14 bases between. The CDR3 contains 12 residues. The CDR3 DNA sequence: TGCAGTGCTAAGGACACCCCTTTAGAGCAGTACTTC. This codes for CSAKDTPLEQYF.

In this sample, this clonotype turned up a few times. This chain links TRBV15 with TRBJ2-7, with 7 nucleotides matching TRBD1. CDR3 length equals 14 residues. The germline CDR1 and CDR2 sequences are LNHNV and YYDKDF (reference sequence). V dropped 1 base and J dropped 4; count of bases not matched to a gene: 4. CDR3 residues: CATSRGGQLYEQYF. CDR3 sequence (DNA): TGTGCCACCAGCAGAGGGGGACAGCTATACGAGCAGTACTTC.

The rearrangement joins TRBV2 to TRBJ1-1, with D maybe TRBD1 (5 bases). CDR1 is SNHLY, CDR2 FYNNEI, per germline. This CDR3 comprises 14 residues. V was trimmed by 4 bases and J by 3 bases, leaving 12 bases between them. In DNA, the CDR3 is TGTGCCAGCAGTGCCGTGGGGCGGGACACTGAAGCTTTCTTT. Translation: CASSAVGRDTEAFF.

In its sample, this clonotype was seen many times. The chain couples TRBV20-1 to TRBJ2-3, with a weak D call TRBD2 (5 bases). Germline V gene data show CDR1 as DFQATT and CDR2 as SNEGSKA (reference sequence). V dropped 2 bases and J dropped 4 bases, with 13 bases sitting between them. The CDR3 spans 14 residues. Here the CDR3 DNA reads TGCAGTGCTAGATACCTAGCTGGGTCAGATACGCAGTATTTT. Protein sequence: CSARYLAGSDTQYF.

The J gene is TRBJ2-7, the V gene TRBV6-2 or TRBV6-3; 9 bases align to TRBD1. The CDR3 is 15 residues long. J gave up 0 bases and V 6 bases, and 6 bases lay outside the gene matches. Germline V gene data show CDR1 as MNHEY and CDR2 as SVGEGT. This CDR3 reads CASRDGQGNSYEQYF. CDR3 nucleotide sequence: TGTGCCAGCAGGGACGGACAGGGGAACTCCTACGAGCAGTACTTC.

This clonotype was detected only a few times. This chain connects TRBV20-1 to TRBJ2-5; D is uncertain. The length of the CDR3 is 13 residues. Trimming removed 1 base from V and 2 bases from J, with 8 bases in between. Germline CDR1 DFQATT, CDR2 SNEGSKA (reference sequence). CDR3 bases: TGCAGTGCTAGAGGGTACGCTCAAGAGACCCAGTACTTC. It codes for CSARGYAQETQYF.

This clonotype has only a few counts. The CDR3 here is CASSLGTTSNYGYTF. In DNA form, the CDR3 reads TGTGCCAGCTCCTTGGGAACGACGTCTAACTATGGCTACACCTTC. J is TRBJ1-2 and V is TRBV7-2, with D hard to call. V lost 8 bases to trimming and J lost 0 bases, with 16 bases between them. The CDR3 contains 15 residues. CDR1 is SGHTA, CDR2 FQGNSA, per germline.

The CDR3 reads CASSNRGGQETQYF. CDR3 nucleotides: TGCGCCAGCAGCAACAGGGGGGGACAAGAGACCCAGTACTTC. V gene TRBV5-1 combines with J gene TRBJ2-5; the D gene is possibly TRBD1 (8 bases). Trimming took 4 bases from V and 2 from J, leaving 12 bases between them. The CDR3 covers 14 residues. Germline V CDR1 and CDR2: SGHRS, YFSETQ. Full variable domain (outside the CDR3, taken from reference TRBV5-1 and TRBJ2-5): KAGVTQTPRYLIKTRGQQVTLSCSPISGHRSVSWYQQTPGQGLQFLFEYFSETQRNKGNFPGRFSGRQFSNSRSEMNVSTLELGDSALYLCASSNRGGQETQYFGPGTRLLVL.

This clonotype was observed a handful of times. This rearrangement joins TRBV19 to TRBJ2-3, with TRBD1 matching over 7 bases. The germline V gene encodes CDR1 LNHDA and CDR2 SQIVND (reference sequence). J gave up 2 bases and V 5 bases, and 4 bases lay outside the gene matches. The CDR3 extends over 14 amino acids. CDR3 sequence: CASSEGAFTDTQYF. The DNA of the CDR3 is TGTGCCAGTAGTGAGGGGGCTTTCACAGATACGCAGTATTTT.

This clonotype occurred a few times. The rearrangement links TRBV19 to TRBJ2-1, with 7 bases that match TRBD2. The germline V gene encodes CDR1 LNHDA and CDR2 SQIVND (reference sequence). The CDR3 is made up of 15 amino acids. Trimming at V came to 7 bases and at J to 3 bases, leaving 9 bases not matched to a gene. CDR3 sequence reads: CASIGPSGLYNEQFF. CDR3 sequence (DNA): TGTGCCAGTATTGGGCCTAGCGGTCTCTACAATGAGCAGTTCTTC.

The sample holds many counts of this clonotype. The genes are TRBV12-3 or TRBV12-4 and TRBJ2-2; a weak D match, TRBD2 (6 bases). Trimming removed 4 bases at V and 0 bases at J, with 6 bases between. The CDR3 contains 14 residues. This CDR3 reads CASSWGANTGELFF. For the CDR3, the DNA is TGTGCCAGCAGTTGGGGGGCGAACACCGGGGAGCTGTTTTTT.

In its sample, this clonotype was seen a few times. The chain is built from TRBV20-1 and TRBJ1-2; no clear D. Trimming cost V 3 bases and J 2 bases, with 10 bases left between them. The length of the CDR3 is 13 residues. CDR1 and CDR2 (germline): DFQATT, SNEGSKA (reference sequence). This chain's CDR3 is CSASFPPNYGYTF. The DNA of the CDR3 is TGCAGTGCTAGTTTTCCCCCGAACTATGGCTACACCTTC.